This T cell receptor (beta chain) derives from a study of T-cell reconstitution after alpha-beta-depleted transplantation in children. The CDR3 has 12 residues. Germline-derived CDR1 and CDR2 are ENHRY and SYGVKD. Trimming pared 11 bases from V and 4 bases from J, leaving 11 bases between. This clonotype was counted many times. Preparation of the TCRbeta library used unique molecular identifiers. In TCRdb, the PCR reads were re-called with MiXCR into one record per CDR3 protein. The sample lists a few hundred thousand distinct CDR3 sequences; about a tenth were seen once. The starting material was PBMCs from the stem cell graft donor, obtained from the stem cell graft. This TCR was recovered from a human donor who donated a stem cell graft to a child with acute lymphoblastic leukemia. The chain uses TRBV10-3 and TRBJ2-2; a possible D gene is TRBD1 (5 bases). In DNA, the CDR3 is TGTGCCTCTGGACATCTCACCGGGGAGCTGTTTTTT. Its translation: CASGHLTGELFF.